These 23 T cell receptor beta chains were all obtained from the same sample, sequenced in a study of blood T cell repertoires in COVID-19 (dated by TCRdb to about 2020). The library was made by the immunoSEQ multiplex PCR assay. TCRdb mirrors the immuneACCESS table, restricted to in-frame sequences. Some clones are absent from its copies; in checked studies, under half trace to an unresolved V gene, and the reason for the others is unknown. The sample has about 70,000 clones on record, about 88% of them singletons. The biggest ten clones account for less than 4% of the sample. Sequencing used peripheral blood. All receptors come from a man in his 70s with active COVID-19.

The gene calls are TRBV18 and TRBJ2-3, with D tentatively TRBD2 (6 bases). The V gene's germline CDR1 is KGHSH and CDR2 LQKENI. This CDR3 has 17 amino acids. V dropped 1 base and J dropped 1 base, with 15 bases sitting between them. The DNA of the CDR3 is TGTGCCAGCTCACCACGGCACGGTTCGGGGGGCACAGATACGCAGTATTTT. It translates to CASSPRHGSGGTDTQYF. The full variable domain, its missing parts supplied by reference TRBV18 and TRBJ2-3, is NAGVMQNPRHLVRRRGQEARLRCSPMKGHSHVYWYRQLPEEGLKFMVYLQKENIIDESGMPKERFSAEFPKEGPSILRIQQVVRGDSAAYFCASSPRHGSGGTDTQYFGPGTRLTVL.

The chain employs TRBV11-1 and TRBJ2-2; 8 positions match TRBD2. The CDR3 has 16 amino acids. Germline values: CDR1 SGHAT, CDR2 FQDESV (reference sequence). Trimming removed 5 bases from V and 4 bases from J; junction bases left unmatched: 9. The CDR3 region is CASSPRGGAGTGELFF. In nucleotides, the CDR3 is TGTGCCAGCAGCCCCCGGGGGGGCGCGGGCACCGGGGAGCTGTTTTTT.

The chain has TRBV9 and TRBJ1-3; weak D call: TRBD1 (5 bases). V shed 3 bases and J shed 0 bases, with 13 bases lying between them. The CDR3 is 16 amino acids. From germline, CDR1 is SGDLS and CDR2 YYNGEE. The CDR3 sequence is CASSASGGTSGNTIYF. In nucleotides, the CDR3 is TGTGCCAGCAGCGCCTCGGGGGGGACCTCTGGAAACACCATATATTTT.

V usage is TRBV6-5 and J usage is TRBJ2-7; 15 nucleotides align to TRBD2. CDR3 length: 15 amino acids. J lost 4 bases, V lost 6 bases, and 4 bases had no gene match. Germline V gene lookup returns CDR1 MNHEY and CDR2 SVGAGI. The CDR3 coding sequence is TGTGCCAGCAGCCGCGGGACTAGCGGGAGGTACGAGCAGTACTTC. Its protein is CASSRGTSGRYEQYF.

This clone showed up just a few times. The V gene is TRBV18, the J gene TRBJ2-5; D remains ambiguous. Germline-derived CDR1 and CDR2 are KGHSH and LQKENI. Deletions cut 6 bases from V and 7 bases from J, with 15 bases between. There are 13 residues in the CDR3. CDR3 in amino acids: CASSPNTGGTQYF. CDR3 DNA: TGTGCCAGCTCGCCCAACACCGGCGGGACCCAGTACTTC.

The chain uses TRBV3-1 (or the pseudogene TRBV3-2) and TRBJ1-1, with D unclear. Per the germline V gene, CDR1 is LGHDT and CDR2 is YNNKEL (reference sequence). The CDR3 is 15 amino acids. Trimming pared 4 bases from V and 3 bases from J, leaving 15 bases between. The CDR3 here is CASSPAGGLDTEAFF. The CDR3 DNA follows: TGTGCCAGCAGCCCAGCGGGTGGGCTCGACACTGAAGCTTTCTTT.

The rearrangement uses TRBV19 and TRBJ2-1; 11 nucleotides align to TRBD2. Germline V gene lookup returns CDR1 LNHDA and CDR2 SQIVND (reference sequence). The CDR3 contains 15 residues. The junction had 7 bases not matched to a gene; V was cut back by 5 bases and J by 7 bases. The CDR3 here is CASSPRGLAANEQFF. DNA of the CDR3: TGTGCCAGTAGTCCACGGGGACTAGCGGCAAATGAGCAGTTCTTC.

The chain combines TRBV9 with TRBJ2-7; 9 nucleotides match TRBD2. This CDR3 is built from 14 residues. The V segment lost 0 bases and the J segment 6 bases; nucleotides outside the gene matches: 4. Germline V gene lookup returns CDR1 SGDLS and CDR2 YYNGEE. CDR3 sequence (DNA): TGTGCCAGCAGCGTAGGGGGACTAGCTCTCGAGCAGTACTTC. It yields the protein CASSVGGLALEQYF.

The CDR3 DNA is TGTGCCAGCAGTGCCCGGACTAGCGGGAGGGGGTTGGATACGCAGTATTTT. It translates to CASSARTSGRGLDTQYF. V and J are TRBV27 and TRBJ2-3, with 15 bases identical to TRBD2. The CDR3 has 17 amino acids. CDR1 is MNHEY, CDR2 SMNVEV, per germline (reference sequence). Trimming at V came to 5 bases and at J to 6 bases, leaving 9 bases not matched to a gene.

The V call is TRBV11-3, the J call TRBJ1-5, with TRBD1 matching 9 bases. J lost 5 bases, V lost 5 bases, and 4 bases had no gene match. The V gene's germline CDR1 is SGHNT and CDR2 YENEEA. The CDR3 spans 14 residues. This chain's CDR3 is CASSPRQGDQPQHF. The CDR3 nucleotides are TGTGCCAGCAGCCCGCGACAGGGGGATCAGCCCCAGCATTTT.

This clone was found once. The chain has TRBV25-1 and TRBJ1-2; perhaps TRBD1 as D (6 bases). Germline values: CDR1 MGHDK, CDR2 SYGVNS. V lost 8 bases and J lost 4, with 17 bases in between. The length of the CDR3 is 14 residues. The CDR3 reads CASRTAGEGYGYTF. The CDR3, as DNA: TGTGCCAGCCGCACGGCAGGGGAGGGCTATGGCTACACCTTC.

V usage is TRBV10-3 and J usage is TRBJ2-2, with D maybe TRBD2 (6 bases). CDR1 is ENHRY, CDR2 SYGVKD, per germline. CDR3 length: 15 amino acids. V was trimmed by 7 bases and J by 3 bases, leaving 15 bases between them. The CDR3 DNA follows: TGTGCCATCACCCCTGGCGGGGCGGACACCGGGGAGCTGTTTTTT. It encodes CAITPGGADTGELFF.

This clone appeared a few times. V usage is TRBV18 and J usage is TRBJ2-3; D gene unclear. The CDR3 covers 13 residues. CDR1 is KGHSH and CDR2 is LQKENI in the germline V gene. V lost 3 bases and J lost 2, with 6 bases in between. CDR3 amino acids: CASSPGVTDTQYF. As DNA, the CDR3 is TGTGCCAGCTCACCGGGCGTCACAGATACGCAGTATTTT.

The chain couples TRBV27 to TRBJ2-7; 13 nucleotides align to TRBD2. V dropped 3 bases and J dropped 0; count of bases not matched to a gene: 17. The CDR3 runs 21 residues. From germline, CDR1 is MNHEY and CDR2 SMNVEV (reference sequence). The CDR3 nucleotides are TGTGCCAGCAGTTTTCGGGCTACTAGCGGGAGGGCCCTCGGGAGCTCCTACGAGCAGTACTTC. This codes for CASSFRATSGRALGSSYEQYF.

The genes are TRBV13 and TRBJ2-1, with 11 bases identical to TRBD2. CDR3 length equals 17 residues. The germline V gene has CDR1 PRHDT and CDR2 FYEKMQ (reference sequence). V shed 0 bases, J shed 3 bases, and the junction held 4 bases outside the gene matches. The CDR3: CASSLGASGRRYNEQFF. The CDR3 DNA follows: TGTGCCAGCAGCTTAGGGGCTAGCGGGAGGCGCTACAATGAGCAGTTCTTC.

The chain links TRBV7-9 to TRBJ2-5; D call uncertain. Germline CDR1 reads SEHNR; CDR2 reads FQNEAQ (reference sequence). Trimming pared 1 base from V and 0 bases from J, leaving 9 bases between. The CDR3 contains 15 residues. CDR3 sequence reads: CASSLEVRYQETQYF. The CDR3 nucleotides are TGTGCCAGCAGCTTAGAGGTCAGGTACCAAGAGACCCAGTACTTC.

The chain joins TRBV5-6 to TRBJ1-3; D call uncertain. V was pared by 3 bases and J by 0 bases, with 7 bases between. This CDR3 has 14 residues. CDR1 SGHDT and CDR2 YYEEEE come from the germline V gene. CDR3 in amino acids: CASSSWPSGNTIYF. The CDR3 DNA reads TGTGCCAGCAGCTCGTGGCCCTCTGGAAACACCATATATTTT.

The chain couples TRBV18 to TRBJ2-7; perhaps TRBD2 as D (7 bases). The CDR3 is 15 amino acids. Trimming pared 3 bases from V and 4 bases from J, leaving 16 bases between. Germline V lookup: CDR1 KGHSH, CDR2 LQKENI. CDR3 amino acids: CASSPEGGAAYEQYF. CDR3 DNA sequence: TGTGCCAGCTCACCCGAGGGGGGGGCGGCGTACGAGCAGTACTTC.

The chain combines TRBV27 with TRBJ2-2; TRBD2 matches 9 bases. This CDR3 is 16 amino acids long. Germline loops: CDR1 MNHEY, CDR2 SMNVEV (reference sequence). Trimming removed 6 bases from V and 8 bases from J; junction bases left unmatched: 13. Here the CDR3 DNA reads TGTGCCAGCAGCCCCGGGCGGGGGGGACATCGAGGGGAGCTGTTTTTT. Translated, it gives CASSPGRGGHRGELFF.

The V call is TRBV6-5, the J call TRBJ2-7, with TRBD2 matching over 7 bases. This CDR3 contains 12 residues. The V segment lost 6 bases and the J segment 6 bases; nucleotides outside the gene matches: 5. Germline lookup yields CDR1 MNHEY and CDR2 SVGAGI. The CDR3 DNA sequence: TGTGCCAGCAGCCGGACTAGTAGCGAGCAGTACTTC. This gives the protein CASSRTSSEQYF.

Concerning this clone itself: As the CDR3 is not closed by the conserved phenylalanine or tryptophan, this likely results from a read error. It is unclear where the CDR3 begins or ends on the DNA, so no DNA is shown, and the CDR3 is as TCRdb lists it. The V and J genes are TRBV25-1 and TRBJ2-7; the table assigns TRBD1, which was not confirmed against the DNA. Per germline, CDR1 MGHDK and CDR2 SYGVNS. With termini counted, the CDR3 has 10 amino acids. CDR3 loop: CASSERTDRI.

The rearrangement links TRBV14 to TRBJ1-2; 8 nucleotides match TRBD1. The ends lost 3 bases at V and 7 bases at J; junction bases unmatched: 7. CDR1 and CDR2 from the germline V gene are SGHDN and FVKESK. This CDR3 contains 14 residues. Here the CDR3 reads CASSQIQGGSGYTF. Written as DNA, the CDR3 is TGTGCCAGCAGCCAGATACAGGGGGGATCTGGCTACACCTTC.

The V and J genes are TRBV7-2 and TRBJ2-7, with 8 bases fitting TRBD2. Germline values: CDR1 SGHTA, CDR2 FQGNSA. This CDR3 comprises 14 residues. The V gene end was trimmed by 5 bases and the J gene end by 2 bases; junction bases not matched to a gene: 5. CDR3 DNA sequence: TGTGCCAGCAGCCTACGGGGGGGCACCTACGAGCAGTACTTC. Its protein product is CASSLRGGTYEQYF.